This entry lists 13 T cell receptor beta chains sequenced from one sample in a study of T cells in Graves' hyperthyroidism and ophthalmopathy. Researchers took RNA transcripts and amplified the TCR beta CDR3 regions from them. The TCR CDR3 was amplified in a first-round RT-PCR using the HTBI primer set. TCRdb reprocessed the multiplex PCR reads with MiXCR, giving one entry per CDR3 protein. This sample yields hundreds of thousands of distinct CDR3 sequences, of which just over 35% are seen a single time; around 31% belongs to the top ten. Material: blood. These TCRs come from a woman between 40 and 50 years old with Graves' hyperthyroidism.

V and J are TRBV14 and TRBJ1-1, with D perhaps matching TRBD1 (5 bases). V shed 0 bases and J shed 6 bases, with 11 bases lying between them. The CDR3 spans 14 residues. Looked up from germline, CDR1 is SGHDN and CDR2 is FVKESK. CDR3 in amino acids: CASSQDLLGAEAFF. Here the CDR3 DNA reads TGTGCCAGCAGCCAAGATCTCCTGGGGGCTGAAGCTTTCTTT.

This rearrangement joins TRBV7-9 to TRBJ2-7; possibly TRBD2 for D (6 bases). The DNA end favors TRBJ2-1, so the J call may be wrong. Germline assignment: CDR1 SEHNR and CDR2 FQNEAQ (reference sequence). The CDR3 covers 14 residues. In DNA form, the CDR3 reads TGTGCCAGCAGCACCCGGGACTCAGGCAATGAGCAGTTCTTC. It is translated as CASSTRDSGNEQFF.

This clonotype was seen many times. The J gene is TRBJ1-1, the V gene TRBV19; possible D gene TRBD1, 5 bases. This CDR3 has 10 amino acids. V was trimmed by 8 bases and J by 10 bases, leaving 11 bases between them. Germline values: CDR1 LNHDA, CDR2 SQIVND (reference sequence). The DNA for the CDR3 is TGTGCCAGTCATTCGGGGCGAGCTTTCTTT. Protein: CASHSGRAFF.

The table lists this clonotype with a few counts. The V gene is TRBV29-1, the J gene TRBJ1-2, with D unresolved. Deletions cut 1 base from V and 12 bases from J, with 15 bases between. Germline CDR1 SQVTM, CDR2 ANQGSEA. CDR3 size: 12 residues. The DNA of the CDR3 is TGCAGCGTTGAAGTGAGGAGCTCTGGAAACACCTTC. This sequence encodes CSVEVRSSGNTF.

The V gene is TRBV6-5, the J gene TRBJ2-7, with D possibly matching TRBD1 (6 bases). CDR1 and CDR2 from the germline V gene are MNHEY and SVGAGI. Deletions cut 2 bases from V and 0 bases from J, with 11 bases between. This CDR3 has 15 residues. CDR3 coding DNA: TGTGCCAGCAGTTACGATATGACAGGCTCCTACGAGCAGTACTTC. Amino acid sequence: CASSYDMTGSYEQYF.

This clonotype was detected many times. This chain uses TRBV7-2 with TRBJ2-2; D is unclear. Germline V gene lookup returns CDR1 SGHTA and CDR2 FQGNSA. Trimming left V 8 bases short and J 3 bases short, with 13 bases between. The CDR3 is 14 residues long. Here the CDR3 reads CASQRPRDTGELFF. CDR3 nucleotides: TGTGCCAGCCAGCGCCCCCGCGACACCGGGGAGCTGTTTTTT.

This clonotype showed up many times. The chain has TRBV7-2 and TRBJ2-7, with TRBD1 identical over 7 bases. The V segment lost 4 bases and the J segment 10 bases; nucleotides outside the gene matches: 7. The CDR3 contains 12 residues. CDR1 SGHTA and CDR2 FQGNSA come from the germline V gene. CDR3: CASSSYRGDQYF. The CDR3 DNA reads TGTGCCAGCAGCTCCTACAGGGGTGATCAGTACTTC.

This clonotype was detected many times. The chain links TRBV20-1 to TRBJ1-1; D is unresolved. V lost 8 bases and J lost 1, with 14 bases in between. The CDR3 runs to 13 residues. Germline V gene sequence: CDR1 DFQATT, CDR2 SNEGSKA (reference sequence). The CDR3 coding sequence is TGCAGTACCTTTGGACGGACGAACACTGAAGCTTTCTTT. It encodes CSTFGRTNTEAFF.

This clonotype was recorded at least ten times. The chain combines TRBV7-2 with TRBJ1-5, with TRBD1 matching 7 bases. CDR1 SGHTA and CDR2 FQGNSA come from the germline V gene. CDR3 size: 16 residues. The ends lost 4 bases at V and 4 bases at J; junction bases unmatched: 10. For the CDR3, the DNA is TGTGCCAGCAGCTCAACAGACAGGGCGGGAAATCAGCCCCAGCATTTT. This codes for CASSSTDRAGNQPQHF.

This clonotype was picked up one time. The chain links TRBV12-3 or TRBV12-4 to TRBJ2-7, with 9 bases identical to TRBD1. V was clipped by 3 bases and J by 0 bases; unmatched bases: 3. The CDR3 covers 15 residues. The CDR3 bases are TGTGCCAGCAGTTTCCGGGACAGGGACTCCTACGAGCAGTACTTC. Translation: CASSFRDRDSYEQYF.

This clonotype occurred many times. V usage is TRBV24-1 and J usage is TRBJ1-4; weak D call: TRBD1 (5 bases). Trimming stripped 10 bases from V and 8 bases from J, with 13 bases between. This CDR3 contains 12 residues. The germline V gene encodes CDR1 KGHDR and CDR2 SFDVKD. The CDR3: CATRREGEKLFF. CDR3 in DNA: TGTGCCACAAGGAGAGAGGGGGAAAAACTGTTTTTT.

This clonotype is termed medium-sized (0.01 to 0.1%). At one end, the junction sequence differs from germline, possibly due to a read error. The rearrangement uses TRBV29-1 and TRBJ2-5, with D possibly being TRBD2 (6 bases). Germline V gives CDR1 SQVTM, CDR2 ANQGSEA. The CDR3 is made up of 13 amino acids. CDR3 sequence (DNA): TGCAGCGGTGAAGCGGGTTGGCAAGAGACCCAGTACTTC. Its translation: CSGEAGWQETQYF. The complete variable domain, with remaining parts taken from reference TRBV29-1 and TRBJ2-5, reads SAVISQKPSRDICQRGTSLTIQCQVDSQVTMMFWYRQQPGQSLTLIATANQGSEATYESGFVIDKFPISRPNLTFSTLTVSNMSPEDSSIYLCSGEAGWQETQYFGPGTRLLVL.

The CDR3 region has the DNA TGCGCCAGCAGCCAAGACCTTTGGGGAAAAACTGGAAACACCATATATTTT. Protein sequence: CASSQDLWGKTGNTIYF. The chain employs TRBV4-3 and TRBJ1-3; unclear D gene. The CDR3 runs 17 residues. V was cut by 0 bases and J by 2 bases, with 14 bases left in between. Looked up from germline, CDR1 is LGHNA and CDR2 is YSLEER.